Listed below are T cell receptor beta chains from one sample, sequenced in a study of shared clonotypes between healthy human individuals. The table came from immunoSEQ multiplex PCR; TCRdb's copy has only in-frame clones and leaves some out. The sample has about 1.1 million clones, 75% to 80% seen once. The source material was memory CD4+ T cells from PBMCs. The source is a man younger than 35 in good health. Some clones in this sample may be carry-over from other donors' samples. The CDR3 runs from the conserved cysteine through the conserved F or W.

V gene	J gene	CDR3 protein
TRBV5-1	TRBJ2-1	CASSLLAGVYMNEQFF
TRBV7-8	TRBJ2-5	CASSFVRWGVETQYF
TRBV7-3	TRBJ2-2	CASTSGGGTNTGELFF
TRBV2	TRBJ1-5	CATRLYREEPQHF
TRBV30	TRBJ1-4	CAWSPGGEKLFF
TRBV28	TRBJ1-1	CASRDRGRPEAFF
TRBV11-2	TRBJ2-3	CASSLAGVVTDTQYF
TRBV28	TRBJ2-3	CASGPGGSTDTQYF
TRBV5-1	TRBJ2-1	CASSLELAGGAEQFF
TRBV4-2	TRBJ2-3	CASSPEPSGATDTQYF
TRBV29-1	TRBJ2-7	CSGRDSTFEQYF
TRBV27	TRBJ1-2	CASSFGEGYGYTF
TRBV5-4	TRBJ2-7	CASSLDSAGGSHF
TRBV5-5	TRBJ2-5	CASSRGQVQETQYF
TRBV2	TRBJ2-3	CAGVQRRDRGTDTQYF
TRBV7-8	TRBJ2-5	CASSLSPGPAKETQYF
TRBV5-6	TRBJ2-1	CASSLLRGQYNEQFF
TRBV28	TRBJ2-5	CASSSDQETQYF
TRBV5-6	-	CASSPRQGKDEQYF
TRBV7-9	TRBJ2-3	CASSLSDTQYF
TRBV2	TRBJ2-7	CASRPMGEQYF
TRBV6-6	TRBJ2-7	CASSYRTGTYEQYF
TRBV6-1	TRBJ2-1	CASSERRGGPHEQFF
TRBV5-8	TRBJ2-1	CASSLRGGAYNEQFF
TRBV7-3	TRBJ2-5	CASSLDYQETQYF
TRBV6-1	TRBJ1-5	CASSDRNRAPRQPQHF
TRBV9	TRBJ1-3	CASSDRPISGNTIYF
TRBV7-9	TRBJ2-3	CASSLVRDSTDTQYF
TRBV19	TRBJ1-5	CASSVGRAQPQHF
TRBV7-3	TRBJ1-1	CASSLDRAGNTEAFF
TRBV20-1	TRBJ2-1	CSASLNEQFF
TRBV18	TRBJ1-2	CASSLLNQDRDVDYTF
TRBV27	TRBJ2-2	CASRTSGGSMNTGELFF
TRBV7-8	TRBJ2-7	CASSLGGTSSYEQYF
TRBV5-4	TRBJ2-1	CASSATGGANEQFF
TRBV30	TRBJ2-5	CAWSVLSGRGTQYF
TRBV11-2	TRBJ2-7	CASRPNRGPLYEQYF
TRBV28	TRBJ2-7	CASSNPGFEQYF
TRBV28	TRBJ2-6	CASSFTGGAYGANVLTF
TRBV28	TRBJ1-1	CASSPDGGPITENTEAFF